This TCR beta chain came from a study of T cell changes during pregnancy in multiple sclerosis. There are 16 residues in the CDR3. Looked up from germline, CDR1 is SEHNR and CDR2 is FQNEAQ (reference sequence). V was cut by 5 bases and J by 0 bases, with 17 bases left in between. The protocol was immunoSEQ multiplex PCR, while the TCRdb copy is restricted to in-frame clones and leaves out a portion. Of around 80,000 clones in the sample, roughly nine tenths are singletons; the top ten hold 2.5% to 3%. Sample: peripheral blood, taken before pregnancy. This sequence originates from a female donor with multiple sclerosis, enrolled in a pregnancy study. This chain joins TRBV7-9 and TRBJ2-7; D is perhaps TRBD2 (6 bases). The CDR3 DNA reads as TGTGCCAGCAGCCCACTTAGGGGACTCAGCTCCTACGAGCAGTACTTC. It is translated as CASSPLRGLSSYEQYF.